The clone carrying this T cell receptor beta chain came up a few times. Its antigen is unknown. This CDR3 has 14 residues. Germline-derived CDR1 and CDR2 are LNHDA and SQIVND (reference sequence). The germline V and J ends were trimmed by 7 bases and 5 bases, with 17 bases remaining between them. 13 Jbeta primers and 60 Vbeta primers were used for the PCR. Using immunoSEQ multiplex PCR, the repertoire was profiled, and TCRdb retains in-frame clones only, with some absent. The sample lists roughly 71,000 clones, roughly 80% occurring once. This sample is part of a study of cytomegalovirus exposure and HLA in healthy donors. Overall study: Early released data comprised around 85 million unique TCRs from HLA-typed donors.

Study findings and constraints: Rarity characterized most TCR sequences, yet some public TCRs appeared in many donors.

The chain joins TRBV19 to TRBJ1-1; a weak D match, TRBD1 (5 bases). Sequencing was performed on PBMCs. This TCR came from a girl aged 10 to 17 in good health and CMV-seropositive. CDR3 in amino acids: CASTLRRGRTEAFF. The DNA for the CDR3 is TGTGCCAGTACTCTAAGGAGGGGACGGACTGAAGCTTTCTTT. Drawing the rest from reference TRBV19 and TRBJ1-1, the complete variable domain is DGGITQSPKYLFRKEGQNVTLSCEQNLNHDAMYWYRQDPGQGLRLIYYSQIVNDFQKGDIAEGYSVSREKKESFPLTVTSAQKNPTAFYLCASTLRRGRTEAFFGQGTRLTVV.